This T cell receptor (beta chain) was sequenced during a study of cytomegalovirus exposure and HLA in healthy donors. Whole-study findings and limits: Certain indistinguishable V segments, among them TRBV6-2 and TRBV6-3, were excluded. Later work found most CMV-associated TCR beta chains apparently HLA-restricted. Within an earlier analysis, most TCR beta V segments proved productive either about 87% or about 30% of the time.

About this clone itself: Its antigen remains unknown.

13 Jbeta primers and 60 Vbeta primers were used for the PCR. Produced via immunoSEQ multiplex PCR; TCRdb's table is partial and in-frame only. In the table there are more than 80,000 clones, 78% of which are singletons. At collection, donors were nominally healthy, but unrecorded immune exposures were probable. V lost 6 bases and J lost 4; bases outside the gene matches: 24. The CDR3 runs 20 residues. From germline, CDR1 is SGHNT and CDR2 YENEEA. The receptor was derived from a woman between 40 and 50 years old in good health and CMV-seropositive. The rearrangement joins TRBV11-3 to TRBJ2-1; 7 bases line up with TRBD2. The sequenced sample was PBMCs. The CDR3 loop reads CASSHNRLAGVTPLYNEQFF. CDR3 sequence (DNA): TGTGCCAGCAGTCACAACCGGTTAGCGGGCGTAACCCCCCTATACAATGAGCAGTTCTTC.